This T cell receptor (beta chain) was found in a study of T cell responses to AZD1222 COVID-19 vaccine. Whole-study context: Samples with a second dose at about 4 or about 12 weeks were pooled together. Study outcomes and limitations: Most donors were white British and more were female, and clonal diversity was possibly underestimated. Nearly half of spike-specific TCRs reportedly target unmutated variant regions.

Repertoires were generated with immunoSEQ multiplex PCR, while TCRdb's copy carries only in-frame clones and drops some. The profile shows under 55,000 clones, approximately 79% of them singletons. Note on this clone: Its antigen is unidentified.

Sequencing used peripheral blood, obtained on day 0 of AZD1222 vaccination. This receptor was obtained from an adult in good health.

The CDR3 sequence is CASSSRTSSESEQYF. DNA for the CDR3: TGTGCCAGCAGCTCTCGGACTAGCAGCGAGAGCGAGCAGTACTTC. This sequence joins TRBV11-2 and TRBJ2-7; 8 bases line up with TRBD2. The CDR3 is 15 amino acids. CDR1 and CDR2 from the germline V gene are SGHAT and FQNNGV. The V and J ends lost 4 bases and 6 bases, in that order; junction bases with no gene match: 11. Full variable domain (outside the CDR3, taken from reference TRBV11-2 and TRBJ2-7): EAGVAQSPRYKIIEKRQSVAFWCNPISGHATLYWYQQILGQGPKLLIQFQNNGVVDDSQLPKDRFSAERLKGVDSTLKIQPAKLEDSAVYLCASSSRTSSESEQYFGPGTRLTVT.